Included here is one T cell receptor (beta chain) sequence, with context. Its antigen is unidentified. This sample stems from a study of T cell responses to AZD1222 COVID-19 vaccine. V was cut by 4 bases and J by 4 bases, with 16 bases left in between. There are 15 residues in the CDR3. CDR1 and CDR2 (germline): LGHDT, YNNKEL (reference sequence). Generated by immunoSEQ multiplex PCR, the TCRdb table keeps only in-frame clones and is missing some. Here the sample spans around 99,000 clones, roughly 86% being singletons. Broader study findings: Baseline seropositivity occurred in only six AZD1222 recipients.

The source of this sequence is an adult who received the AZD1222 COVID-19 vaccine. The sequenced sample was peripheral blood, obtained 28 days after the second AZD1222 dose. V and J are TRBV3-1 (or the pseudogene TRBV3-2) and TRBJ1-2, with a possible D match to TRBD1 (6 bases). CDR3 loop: CASSREIQGSYGYTF. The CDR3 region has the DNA TGTGCCAGCAGCCGGGAAATACAGGGTAGCTATGGCTACACCTTC.